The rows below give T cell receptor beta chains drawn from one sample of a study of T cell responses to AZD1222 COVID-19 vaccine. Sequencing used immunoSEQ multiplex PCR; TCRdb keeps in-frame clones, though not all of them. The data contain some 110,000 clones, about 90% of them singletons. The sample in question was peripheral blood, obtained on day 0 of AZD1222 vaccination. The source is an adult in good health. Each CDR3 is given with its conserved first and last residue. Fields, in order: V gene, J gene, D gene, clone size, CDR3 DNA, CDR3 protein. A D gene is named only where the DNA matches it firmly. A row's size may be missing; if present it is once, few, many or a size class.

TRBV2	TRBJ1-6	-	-	TGTGCCAGCAGTGATGGGCAGGGCGCATCACCCCTCCACTTT	CASSDGQGASPLHF
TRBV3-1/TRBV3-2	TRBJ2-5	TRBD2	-	TGTGCCAGCAGCCAAGATTATAGCGGGGGGCGGAAGACCCAGTACTTC	CASSQDYSGGRKTQYF
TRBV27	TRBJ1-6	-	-	TGTGCCAGCAGTTTACAGGGATCCTATAATTCACCCCTCCACTTT	CASSLQGSYNSPLHF
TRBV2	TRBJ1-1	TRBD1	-	TGTGCCAGCAGTGAAGGGACAGGGGTCGGGAACACTGAAGCTTTCTTT	CASSEGTGVGNTEAFF
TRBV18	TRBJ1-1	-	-	TGTGCCAGCTCACCCATCCTGGGGCTAGACACTGAAGCTTTCTTT	CASSPILGLDTEAFF
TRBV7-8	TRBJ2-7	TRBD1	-	TGTGCCAGCAGCTTCAAGACAGGGCCTTCCTACGAGCAGTACTTC	CASSFKTGPSYEQYF
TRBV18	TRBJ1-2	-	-	TGTGCCAGCTCCCCCGACGGCGACTATGGCTACACCTTC	CASSPDGDYGYTF
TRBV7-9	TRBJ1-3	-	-	TGTGCCAGCAGCCCGCCGGGGCTTTCTGGAAACACCATATATTTT	CASSPPGLSGNTIYF
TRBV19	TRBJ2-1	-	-	TGTGCCAGTAGTAAGAAACCTCTGATAGAGACCTACAATGAGCAGTTCTTC	CASSKKPLIETYNEQFF
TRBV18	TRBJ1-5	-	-	TGTGCCAGCTCACCACCGGAGGGACGGCCCCAGCATTTT	CASSPPEGRPQHF
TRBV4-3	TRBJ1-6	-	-	TGCGCCAGCAGCCAAGAGCAGGACAGTAATTCACCCCTCCACTTT	CASSQEQDSNSPLHF
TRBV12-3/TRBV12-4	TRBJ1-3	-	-	TGTGCCAGCAGCTTGGATGGAAACACCATATATTTT	CASSLDGNTIYF
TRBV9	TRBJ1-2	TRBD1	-	TGTGCCAGCAGCTCAGGGGGGACAGGGTTAAACTATGGCTACACCTTC	CASSSGGTGLNYGYTF
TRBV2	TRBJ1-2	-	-	TGTGCCAGCAGTGAAGACGACGAGGGGAACTATGGCTACACCTTC	CASSEDDEGNYGYTF
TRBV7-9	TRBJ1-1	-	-	TGTGCCAGCAGCCCTCCTCAGGGTGGAGACACTGAAGCTTTCTTT	CASSPPQGGDTEAFF
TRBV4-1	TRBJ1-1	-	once	TGCGCCAGCAGCCAAGAGTCGGGACGGCCTGTCACTGAAGCTTTCTTT	CASSQESGRPVTEAFF
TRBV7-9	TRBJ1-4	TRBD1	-	TGTGCCAGCAGCCCGGGGAGGTTACAGGGGATTAATGAAAAACTGTTTTTT	CASSPGRLQGINEKLFF
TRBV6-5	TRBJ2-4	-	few	TGTGCCAGCGAGGTAGTAGCCAAAAACATTCAGTACTTC	CASEVVAKNIQYF
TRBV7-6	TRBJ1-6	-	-	TGTGCCAGCAGCGAAATACCGGCTGGGCAGTCTGGTTCACCCCTCCACTTT	CASSEIPAGQSGSPLHF
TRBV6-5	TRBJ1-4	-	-	TGTGCCAGCAGTCGGGAAAAACTGTTTTTT	CASSREKLFF
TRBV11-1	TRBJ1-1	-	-	TGTGCCAGCAGTCAAACTACTGTAACTGAAGCTTTCTTT	CASSQTTVTEAFF
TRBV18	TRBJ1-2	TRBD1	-	TGTGCCAGCTCACCAGCGGACAGGGGCCATTATGGCTACACCTTC	CASSPADRGHYGYTF
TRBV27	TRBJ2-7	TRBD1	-	TGTGCCAGCAGCGGGACAGGGGGTCCCTACGAGCAGTACTTC	CASSGTGGPYEQYF
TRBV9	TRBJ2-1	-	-	TGTGCCAGCAGCGCGGGGCTAGCAAACTACAATGAGCAGTTCTTC	CASSAGLANYNEQFF
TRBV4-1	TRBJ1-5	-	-	TGCGCCAGCAGTCCTCCCGGGCAGCCCCAGCATTTT	CASSPPGQPQHF
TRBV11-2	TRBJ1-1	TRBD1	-	TGTGCCAGCAGCCATCGACAGGGGAACACTGAAGCTTTCTTT	CASSHRQGNTEAFF
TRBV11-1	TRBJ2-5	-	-	TGTGCCAGCAGTCAAGAGACCCAGTACTTC	CASSQETQYF
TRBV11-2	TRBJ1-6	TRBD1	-	TGTGCCAGCAGCCAAGGGACAGGGGGGAGTGGTAATTCACCCCTCCACTTT	CASSQGTGGSGNSPLHF
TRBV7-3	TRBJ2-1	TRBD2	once	TGTGCCAGCAGCACCGGGACTAGCTGGAATGAGCAGTTCTTC	CASSTGTSWNEQFF
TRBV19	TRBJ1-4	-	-	TGTGCCAGTAGTATCATACGGGGGGAAGAAAAACTGTTTTTT	CASSIIRGEEKLFF
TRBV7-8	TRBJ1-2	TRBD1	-	TGTGCCAGCAGCCCCGGACAGGGTGACTATGGCTACACCTTC	CASSPGQGDYGYTF
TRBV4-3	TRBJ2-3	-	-	TGCGCCAGCAGCCAAGGGGGCGGGTTAACAGATACGCAGTATTTT	CASSQGGGLTDTQYF
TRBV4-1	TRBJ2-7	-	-	TGCGCCAGCAGCCAAGAGTTCGGACCGGTAGACGAGCAGTACTTC	CASSQEFGPVDEQYF
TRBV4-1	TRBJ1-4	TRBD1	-	TGCGCCAGCAGCAATGGGGACAGTGAGGGGGCGACGGAAAAACTGTTTTTT	CASSNGDSEGATEKLFF
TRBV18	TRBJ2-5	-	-	TGTGCCAGCTCACCGGGACACCAAGAGACCCAGTACTTC	CASSPGHQETQYF
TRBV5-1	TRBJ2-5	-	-	TGCGCCAGCAGCTTTTCCAGCGGGCAAGAGACCCAGTACTTC	CASSFSSGQETQYF
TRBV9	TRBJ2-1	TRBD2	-	TGTGCCAGCACCGAGGGCGGGAGGAATGGCAATGAGCAGTTCTTC	CASTEGGRNGNEQFF
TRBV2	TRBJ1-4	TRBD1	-	TGTGCCAGCAGTGGGACAGGGGGTGCTAATGAAAAACTGTTTTTT	CASSGTGGANEKLFF
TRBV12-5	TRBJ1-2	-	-	TGTGCTAGTGGAACCGATTATGGCTACACCTTC	CASGTDYGYTF
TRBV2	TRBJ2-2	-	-	TGTGCCAGCAGTGAAGGCACCTACACCGGGGAGCTGTTTTTT	CASSEGTYTGELFF
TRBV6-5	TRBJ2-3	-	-	TGTGCCAGCAGTTACTCCGGGATCACGACAGATACGCAGTATTTT	CASSYSGITTDTQYF
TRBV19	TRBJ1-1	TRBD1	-	TGTGCCAGTAGTACCGACAGGGGGATCACTGAAGCTTTCTTT	CASSTDRGITEAFF
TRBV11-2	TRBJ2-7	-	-	TGTGCCAGCAGCTTTGGGACGGAGCAGTACTTC	CASSFGTEQYF
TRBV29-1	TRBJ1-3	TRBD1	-	TGCAGCGTCCTTCCGGGACAGGGGACAAACACCATATATTTT	CSVLPGQGTNTIYF
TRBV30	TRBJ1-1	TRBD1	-	TGTGCCTGGGGCCTCCTGGGACAGGGTATCTCAGCTTTCTTT	CAWGLLGQGISAFF
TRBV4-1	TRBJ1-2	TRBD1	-	TGCGCCAGCAGCCAAGATCAGGGGACAGGGGGCGCCGGTGGCTACACCTTC	CASSQDQGTGGAGGYTF
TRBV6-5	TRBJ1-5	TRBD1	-	TGTGCCAGCAGTTTGGGACAGGGCCTATTCGAGCCCCAGCATTTT	CASSLGQGLFEPQHF
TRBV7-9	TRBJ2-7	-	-	TGTGCCAGCAGTCGTCGATTAGACGGCTACGAGCAGTACTTC	CASSRRLDGYEQYF
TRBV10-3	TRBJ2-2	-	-	TGTGCCATACGGGAGACGTCACAGGGCACCGGGGAGCTGTTTTTT	CAIRETSQGTGELFF
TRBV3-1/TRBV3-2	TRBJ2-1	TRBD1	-	TGTGCCAGCAGCTTACCGGGACAGGGGAGGAATGAGCAGTTCTTC	CASSLPGQGRNEQFF
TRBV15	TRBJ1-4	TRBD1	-	TGTGCCACCAGCAGGTCCGGGACAGGGGGAGGTAATGAAAAACTGTTTTTT	CATSRSGTGGGNEKLFF
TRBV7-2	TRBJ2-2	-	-	TGTGCCAGCAGCCCCACTACTACCCCGAACACCGGGGAGCTGTTTTTT	CASSPTTTPNTGELFF
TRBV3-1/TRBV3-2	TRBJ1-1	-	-	TGTGCCAGCAGCCCCATGCCGGGGGTGGATGAAGCTTTCTTT	CASSPMPGVDEAFF
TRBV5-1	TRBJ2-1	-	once	TGCGCCTGCAGGGAAGGCGGAATCTCCTACAATGAGCAGTTCTTC	CACREGGISYNEQFF
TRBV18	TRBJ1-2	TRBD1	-	TGTGCCAGCTCAGAGTCAACAGGGGGCAACTATGGCTACACCTTC	CASSESTGGNYGYTF